One T cell receptor beta chain is described in this entry. The data belong to a study of blood T cell repertoires in COVID-19. Study-level information: T cells, B-cell-depleted T cells, or PBMCs supplied cDNA or gDNA.

This CDR3 contains 14 residues. Per germline, CDR1 SGHAT and CDR2 FQNNGV. The V segment lost 5 bases and the J segment 5 bases; nucleotides outside the gene matches: 8. Seattle enrolled patients during active infection and tracked them longitudinally. Original processing notes: Reference gene primer amplification gave estimated nucleated cell counts. Method: immunoSEQ multiplex PCR; TCRdb's copy keeps in-frame clones and lacks some. For V, J and clone size, that table is used; D and trimming come from the DNA. This sample has about 480,000 clones, with 89% found just once. Sequenced sample: peripheral blood. The sequence was collected from a man in his late teens or twenties with COVID-19, enrolled during active disease. V gene TRBV11-2 combines with J gene TRBJ1-1, with 7 bases aligning to TRBD1. CDR3 nucleotide sequence: TGTGCCAGCAGCCCGGGACAGTCGAAGACTGAAGCTTTCTTT. Residues: CASSPGQSKTEAFF.